Listed below are T cell receptor beta chains from one sample, sequenced in a study of vaccination and CD4 T cells after COVID-19. Each CDR3 protein gets one entry after TCRdb re-called the PCR reads with MiXCR. The table has fewer than 12,000 distinct CDR3 sequences, 43% seen once; the top ten hold 20% to 25%. No antigen has been assigned to these receptors. Sequencing input: CD4+ T cells from blood, cultured in vitro. These receptors all come from a human donor who had recovered from COVID-19. Each CDR3 is given with its conserved first and last residue. Fields, in order: clone size, V gene, D gene, J gene, CDR3 protein, CDR3 DNA. The D gene is left open where the match is weak. Clone size is given for some rows only: seen once, a few or many times, or a class if the clone is expanded.

abundance: -
v_gene: TRBV20-1
d_gene: -
j_gene: TRBJ1-1
CDR3aa: CSARRTDTEAFF
CDR3nt: TGCAGTGCTAGAAGGACAGACACTGAAGCTTTCTTT

abundance: -
v_gene: TRBV11-2
d_gene: -
j_gene: TRBJ2-2
CDR3aa: CASSLEGAVPGELFF
CDR3nt: TGTGCCAGCAGCTTAGAGGGGGCTGTCCCCGGGGAGCTGTTTTTT

abundance: few
v_gene: TRBV6-2/TRBV6-3
d_gene: -
j_gene: TRBJ2-5
CDR3aa: CASSYGWETQYF
CDR3nt: TGTGCCAGCAGTTATGGTTGGGAGACCCAGTACTTC

abundance: few
v_gene: TRBV11-2
d_gene: -
j_gene: TRBJ2-3
CDR3aa: CASSPLQGAADTQYF
CDR3nt: TGTGCCAGCAGTCCTCTTCAGGGAGCAGCAGATACGCAGTATTTT

abundance: -
v_gene: TRBV11-3
d_gene: -
j_gene: TRBJ1-1
CDR3aa: CASSRTVSEAFF
CDR3nt: TGTGCCAGCAGTCGGACAGTGTCTGAAGCTTTCTTT

abundance: -
v_gene: TRBV29-1
d_gene: -
j_gene: TRBJ1-2
CDR3aa: CSVQVNYGYTF
CDR3nt: TGCAGCGTTCAGGTTAACTATGGCTACACCTTC

abundance: -
v_gene: TRBV5-6
d_gene: TRBD1
j_gene: TRBJ1-2
CDR3aa: CASRRTGGTVGYTF
CDR3nt: TGTGCCAGCAGGAGAACAGGGGGGACGGTTGGCTACACCTTC

abundance: -
v_gene: TRBV6-1
d_gene: -
j_gene: TRBJ1-1
CDR3aa: CASSEGEASRNTEAFF
CDR3nt: TGTGCCAGCAGTGAAGGGGAGGCGTCTCGGAACACTGAAGCTTTCTTT

abundance: few
v_gene: TRBV30
d_gene: -
j_gene: TRBJ1-2
CDR3aa: CAWSSGLSGYTF
CDR3nt: TGTGCCTGGAGTTCTGGGCTAAGCGGCTACACCTTC

abundance: -
v_gene: TRBV7-2
d_gene: TRBD1
j_gene: TRBJ2-3
CDR3aa: CASSWTGGGTDTQYF
CDR3nt: TGTGCCAGCAGCTGGACAGGGGGCGGCACAGATACGCAGTATTTT

abundance: -
v_gene: TRBV20-1
d_gene: -
j_gene: TRBJ2-3
CDR3aa: CSAPDSTRGTDTQYF
CDR3nt: TGCAGTGCTCCCGATTCGACTAGGGGCACAGATACGCAGTATTTT

abundance: few
v_gene: TRBV5-5
d_gene: TRBD1
j_gene: TRBJ1-1
CDR3aa: CASSSGGGMNTEAFF
CDR3nt: TGTGCCAGCAGCTCAGGGGGGGGCATGAACACTGAAGCTTTCTTT

abundance: -
v_gene: TRBV9
d_gene: -
j_gene: TRBJ2-3
CDR3aa: CASSVGPGPDTQYF
CDR3nt: TGTGCCAGCAGCGTAGGTCCGGGTCCAGATACGCAGTATTTT

abundance: -
v_gene: TRBV2
d_gene: -
j_gene: TRBJ1-4
CDR3aa: CASSVVRTAEKLFF
CDR3nt: TGTGCCAGCAGTGTAGTCAGGACGGCTGAAAAACTGTTTTTT

abundance: -
v_gene: TRBV18
d_gene: -
j_gene: TRBJ2-3
CDR3aa: CASSPPSKPTDTQYF
CDR3nt: TGTGCCAGCTCACCACCTAGCAAGCCTACAGATACGCAGTATTTT

abundance: few
v_gene: TRBV14
d_gene: -
j_gene: TRBJ2-3
CDR3aa: CASSSRQETDTQYF
CDR3nt: TGTGCCAGCAGCTCCCGACAGGAAACAGATACGCAGTATTTT

abundance: once
v_gene: TRBV6-4
d_gene: TRBD1
j_gene: TRBJ1-1
CDR3aa: CASSDGTGGTEAFF
CDR3nt: TGTGCCAGCAGTGACGGGACAGGGGGCACTGAAGCTTTCTTT

abundance: few
v_gene: TRBV6-5
d_gene: -
j_gene: TRBJ1-2
CDR3aa: CASSYRLGSYGYTF
CDR3nt: TGTGCCAGCAGTTACCGTCTGGGCAGCTATGGCTACACCTTC

abundance: once
v_gene: TRBV2
d_gene: -
j_gene: TRBJ2-1
CDR3aa: CASSATGSVYNEQFF
CDR3nt: TGTGCCAGCAGTGCCACCGGGTCTGTCTACAATGAGCAGTTCTTC

abundance: -
v_gene: TRBV6-5
d_gene: -
j_gene: TRBJ2-7
CDR3aa: CASSYSPFRGSYEQYF
CDR3nt: TGTGCCAGCAGTTACTCTCCTTTCAGGGGTTCCTACGAGCAGTACTTC

abundance: -
v_gene: TRBV5-1
d_gene: -
j_gene: TRBJ1-2
CDR3aa: CASSLGQTYGYTF
CDR3nt: TGCGCCAGCAGCTTGGGACAGACCTATGGCTACACCTTC

abundance: -
v_gene: TRBV6-1
d_gene: -
j_gene: TRBJ2-1
CDR3aa: CASSEQEGAQVNEQFF
CDR3nt: TGTGCCAGCAGTGAACAGGAGGGGGCTCAAGTCAATGAGCAGTTCTTC

abundance: few
v_gene: TRBV2
d_gene: -
j_gene: TRBJ2-7
CDR3aa: CASSDRYEQYF
CDR3nt: TGTGCCAGCAGTGACAGATACGAGCAGTACTTC

abundance: -
v_gene: TRBV30
d_gene: -
j_gene: TRBJ2-7
CDR3aa: CAWSVGGFEQYF
CDR3nt: TGTGCCTGGAGTGTAGGAGGTTTCGAGCAGTACTTC

abundance: -
v_gene: TRBV9
d_gene: TRBD1
j_gene: TRBJ1-2
CDR3aa: CASSVDGTGLYGYTF
CDR3nt: TGTGCCAGCAGCGTAGACGGGACAGGCCTTTATGGCTACACCTTC

abundance: few
v_gene: TRBV12-3/TRBV12-4
d_gene: -
j_gene: TRBJ1-1
CDR3aa: CASSSNGRALGTEAFF
CDR3nt: TGTGCCAGCAGTTCAAATGGCAGGGCCTTGGGTACTGAAGCTTTCTTT

abundance: -
v_gene: TRBV27
d_gene: -
j_gene: TRBJ1-4
CDR3aa: CASSYNRDTSNEKLFF
CDR3nt: TGTGCCAGCAGTTATAATAGGGACACTTCAAATGAAAAACTGTTTTTT

abundance: -
v_gene: TRBV6-5
d_gene: -
j_gene: TRBJ1-6
CDR3aa: CASSFPVQNSPLHF
CDR3nt: TGTGCCAGCAGTTTCCCAGTTCAGAATTCACCCCTCCACTTT

abundance: -
v_gene: TRBV7-9
d_gene: -
j_gene: TRBJ1-6
CDR3aa: CASSSYRQVSPLHF
CDR3nt: TGTGCCAGCAGCTCCTATCGACAGGTTTCACCCCTCCACTTT

abundance: medium-sized
v_gene: TRBV6-5
d_gene: -
j_gene: TRBJ1-2
CDR3aa: CASSYRGDSRSGYTF
CDR3nt: TGTGCCAGCAGTTACAGGGGAGACTCAAGATCGGGCTACACCTTC

abundance: -
v_gene: TRBV6-1
d_gene: TRBD1
j_gene: TRBJ1-2
CDR3aa: CASRPDRGLGYTF
CDR3nt: TGTGCCAGCAGACCCGACAGGGGGCTTGGCTACACCTTC

abundance: -
v_gene: TRBV9
d_gene: -
j_gene: TRBJ2-7
CDR3aa: CASSSSFPRGSYEQYF
CDR3nt: TGTGCCAGCAGCTCTTCTTTCCCTAGGGGCTCCTACGAGCAGTACTTC

abundance: medium-sized
v_gene: TRBV28
d_gene: -
j_gene: TRBJ1-2
CDR3aa: CASSRPGRGIYGYTF
CDR3nt: TGTGCCAGCAGTCGTCCGGGACGAGGGATCTATGGCTACACCTTC

abundance: -
v_gene: TRBV5-1
d_gene: TRBD2
j_gene: TRBJ2-3
CDR3aa: CASSFTSELDTQYF
CDR3nt: TGCGCCAGCAGCTTTACTAGCGAGCTAGATACGCAGTATTTT

abundance: -
v_gene: TRBV6-1
d_gene: -
j_gene: TRBJ2-1
CDR3aa: CASSVSVGGYNEQFF
CDR3nt: TGTGCCAGCAGTGTTTCGGTAGGGGGCTACAATGAGCAGTTCTTC

abundance: once
v_gene: TRBV12-3/TRBV12-4
d_gene: -
j_gene: TRBJ2-1
CDR3aa: CASSFVLTGTPEQFF
CDR3nt: TGTGCCAGCAGTTTCGTGTTGACTGGGACTCCCGAGCAGTTCTTC

abundance: -
v_gene: TRBV12-5
d_gene: TRBD2
j_gene: TRBJ2-3
CDR3aa: CASGPSGSTDTQYF
CDR3nt: TGTGCTAGTGGTCCTAGCGGTAGCACAGATACGCAGTATTTT

abundance: -
v_gene: TRBV10-3
d_gene: -
j_gene: TRBJ2-1
CDR3aa: CAISATGVRNEQFF
CDR3nt: TGTGCCATCAGTGCGACGGGGGTGAGGAATGAGCAGTTCTTC

abundance: few
v_gene: TRBV12-3/TRBV12-4
d_gene: -
j_gene: TRBJ1-5
CDR3aa: CASSLGDRNSNQPQHF
CDR3nt: TGTGCCAGCAGTTTAGGAGACAGGAATAGCAATCAGCCCCAGCATTTT

abundance: few
v_gene: TRBV7-9
d_gene: -
j_gene: TRBJ2-1
CDR3aa: CASSLIGNEQFF
CDR3nt: TGTGCCAGCAGCTTAATCGGCAATGAGCAGTTCTTC

abundance: -
v_gene: TRBV18
d_gene: -
j_gene: TRBJ1-2
CDR3aa: CASSPGRVYGYTF
CDR3nt: TGTGCCAGCTCCCCTGGACGGGTCTATGGCTACACCTTC

abundance: -
v_gene: TRBV11-3
d_gene: TRBD2
j_gene: TRBJ2-2
CDR3aa: CASSLDRAGSNTGELFF
CDR3nt: TGTGCCAGCAGCTTAGATCGAGCGGGGTCGAACACCGGGGAGCTGTTTTTT

abundance: few
v_gene: TRBV20-1
d_gene: -
j_gene: TRBJ1-1
CDR3aa: CSASQSSGDTEAFF
CDR3nt: TGCAGTGCTAGCCAGAGTTCGGGGGACACTGAAGCTTTCTTT

abundance: -
v_gene: TRBV7-2
d_gene: TRBD2
j_gene: TRBJ2-4
CDR3aa: CASSFGGDGNIQYF
CDR3nt: TGTGCCAGCAGCTTCGGGGGGGACGGAAACATTCAGTACTTC

abundance: few
v_gene: TRBV20-1
d_gene: -
j_gene: TRBJ2-7
CDR3aa: CSAYGGGSSYEQYF
CDR3nt: TGCAGTGCTTACGGCGGGGGCAGCTCCTACGAGCAGTACTTC

abundance: -
v_gene: TRBV7-2
d_gene: TRBD2
j_gene: TRBJ2-5
CDR3aa: CASSSRPAGGGETQYF
CDR3nt: TGTGCCAGCAGCTCGAGGCCAGCGGGGGGTGGAGAGACCCAGTACTTC

abundance: -
v_gene: TRBV19
d_gene: TRBD1
j_gene: TRBJ1-2
CDR3aa: CASSTPGQGSGYTF
CDR3nt: TGTGCCAGTAGCACCCCCGGACAGGGGTCTGGCTACACCTTC

abundance: -
v_gene: TRBV20-1
d_gene: TRBD1
j_gene: TRBJ1-1
CDR3aa: CSAQSGGWTEAFF
CDR3nt: TGCAGTGCCCAATCAGGGGGCTGGACTGAAGCTTTCTTT

abundance: -
v_gene: TRBV27
d_gene: TRBD1
j_gene: TRBJ2-7
CDR3aa: CASSFTGGPYEQYF
CDR3nt: TGTGCCAGCAGTTTTACAGGGGGCCCTTACGAGCAGTACTTC

abundance: -
v_gene: TRBV29-1
d_gene: -
j_gene: TRBJ1-2
CDR3aa: CSVSDGNYGYTF
CDR3nt: TGCAGCGTATCAGACGGGAACTATGGCTACACCTTC

abundance: -
v_gene: TRBV6-2/TRBV6-3
d_gene: -
j_gene: TRBJ1-2
CDR3aa: CASSYSADYGYTF
CDR3nt: TGTGCCAGCAGTTACTCGGCAGACTATGGCTACACCTTC

abundance: -
v_gene: TRBV5-1
d_gene: TRBD1
j_gene: TRBJ1-1
CDR3aa: CASLTGQGFDTEAFF
CDR3nt: TGCGCCAGCCTCACGGGACAGGGGTTCGACACTGAAGCTTTCTTT

abundance: -
v_gene: TRBV6-1
d_gene: -
j_gene: TRBJ1-3
CDR3aa: CASSPNTGLVLDTIYF
CDR3nt: TGTGCCAGCAGCCCCAATACAGGGTTGGTGTTGGACACCATATATTTT

abundance: once
v_gene: TRBV11-3
d_gene: -
j_gene: TRBJ2-5
CDR3aa: CASSSPGDWRETQYF
CDR3nt: TGTGCCAGCAGCTCGCCAGGGGATTGGCGAGAGACCCAGTACTTC

abundance: few
v_gene: TRBV10-1
d_gene: -
j_gene: TRBJ2-2
CDR3aa: CASSEGHTGELFF
CDR3nt: TGCGCCAGCAGTGAGGGACACACCGGGGAGCTGTTTTTT